This T cell receptor beta chain was documented in a study of tumor-infiltrating lymphocytes in primary liver carcinoma. Study-wide background: Productive TCRbeta read yields ran from roughly 3.65 to 7.13 million per sample and were similar between tissues.

In germline, CDR1 is MNHEY, CDR2 SVGAGI. V lost 4 bases to trimming and J lost 0 bases, with 16 bases between them. This CDR3 spans 17 amino acids. Starting material of 400 to 600 ng total RNA yielded TCR beta cDNA via a constant-region primer. Libraries covering TCR beta were generated through three nested multiplex PCR rounds (using a slightly modified ARM-PCR). The first two PCR rounds used TRBV1-TRBV30 forward primers with a C-beta reverse primer, about 10 cycles each. TCRdb reanalysed the multiplex PCR reads using MiXCR and keeps one entry per CDR3 protein. The sample has more than 95,000 distinct CDR3 sequences; approximately 64% are singletons. The tissue used was unsorted bulk material of roughly 17-31 mg. RNA and DNA were co-extracted from it with the AllPrep DNA/RNA mini kit.

Sequenced input: liver tumor tissue from sampling region 3. As to subset: tumor region T3, left-lateral pole. The TCR was taken from a woman in her sixties or seventies with primary liver carcinoma and hepatitis B virus infection. The chain uses TRBV6-5 and TRBJ2-4; TRBD1 might be the D (6 bases). This CDR3 reads CASSFRGQTSAKNIQYF. CDR3 sequence (DNA): TGTGCCAGCAGTTTTCGTGGACAGACTTCAGCCAAAAACATTCAGTACTTC.